This TCR beta chain was retrieved from a study of cytomegalovirus exposure and HLA in healthy donors. Generated by immunoSEQ multiplex PCR, the TCRdb table keeps only in-frame clones and is missing some. Among over 75,000 clones listed, approximately 91% were seen once. Material for sequencing was PBMCs. The clonotype originates from a man aged 30 to 45 in good health and CMV-seronegative.

DNA for the CDR3: TGTGCCAGCAGTTACGCAGGGGGCAATCAGCCCCAGCATTTT. Translation: CASSYAGGNQPQHF. The J gene is TRBJ1-5, the V gene TRBV6-5; a possible D gene is TRBD1 (6 bases). Between the trimmed V and J ends, which lost 2 bases and 2 bases, there was a span of 7 bases. Germline CDR1 is MNHEY and CDR2 is SVGAGI. The CDR3 totals 14 residues.